This TCR beta chain was retrieved from a study of cytomegalovirus exposure and HLA in healthy donors. Primers included in the PCR were 60 Vbeta and 13 Jbeta primers. This table comes from immunoSEQ multiplex PCR, and its TCRdb copy is limited to in-frame clones, with some not included. The sample records around 68,000 clones, roughly 85% being singletons. The CDR3 has 15 amino acids. Losses at the gene ends were 5 bases for V and 2 bases for J; bases not matched to a gene: 2. Germline V gene lookup returns CDR1 MNHNY and CDR2 SVGAGI (reference sequence). This chain links TRBV6-6 with TRBJ2-6; 8 nucleotides align to TRBD1. The receptor was derived from a female donor in good health and CMV-seronegative. The sample comprised PBMCs. The DNA for the CDR3 is TGTGCCAGCAGTCTACAGGGGGCTGGGGCCAACGTCCTGACTTTC. Its translation: CASSLQGAGANVLTF.